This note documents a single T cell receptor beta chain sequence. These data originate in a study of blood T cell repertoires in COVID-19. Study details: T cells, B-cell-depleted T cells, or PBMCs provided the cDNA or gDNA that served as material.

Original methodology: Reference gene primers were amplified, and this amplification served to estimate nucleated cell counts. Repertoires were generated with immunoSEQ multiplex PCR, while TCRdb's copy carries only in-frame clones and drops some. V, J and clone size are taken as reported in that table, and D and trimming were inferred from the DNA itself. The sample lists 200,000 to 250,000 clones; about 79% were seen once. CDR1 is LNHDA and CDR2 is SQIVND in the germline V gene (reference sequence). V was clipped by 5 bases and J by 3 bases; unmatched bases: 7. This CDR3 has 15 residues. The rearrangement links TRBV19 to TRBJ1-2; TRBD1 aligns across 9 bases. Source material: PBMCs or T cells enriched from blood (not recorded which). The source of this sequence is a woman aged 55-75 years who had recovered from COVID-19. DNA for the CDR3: TGTGCCAGTAGTTCCGGGGGACAGGGCTACTATGGCTACACCTTC. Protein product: CASSSGGQGYYGYTF.